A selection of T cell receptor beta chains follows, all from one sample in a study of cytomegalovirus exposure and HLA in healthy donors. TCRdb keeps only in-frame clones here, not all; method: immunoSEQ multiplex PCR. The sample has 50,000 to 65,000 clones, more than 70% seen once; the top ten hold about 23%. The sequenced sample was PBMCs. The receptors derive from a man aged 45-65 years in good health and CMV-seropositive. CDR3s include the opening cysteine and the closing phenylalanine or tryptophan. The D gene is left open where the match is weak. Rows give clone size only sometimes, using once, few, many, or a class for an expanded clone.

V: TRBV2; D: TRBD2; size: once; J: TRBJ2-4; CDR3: CASSVLAVAKNIQYF; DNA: TGTGCCAGCAGTGTACTAGCGGTAGCCAAAAACATTCAGTACTTC
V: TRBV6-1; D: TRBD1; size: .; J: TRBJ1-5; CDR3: CASSWTGGIDQPQHF; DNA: TGTGCCAGCAGTTGGACAGGGGGGATCGATCAGCCCCAGCATTTT
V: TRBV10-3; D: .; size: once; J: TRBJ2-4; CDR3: CAISDGGAKNIQYF; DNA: TGTGCCATCAGCGACGGGGGAGCCAAAAACATTCAGTACTTC
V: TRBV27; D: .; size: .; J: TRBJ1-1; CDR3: CASSLGGGTEAFF; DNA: TGTGCCAGCAGCTTGGGAGGGGGCACTGAAGCTTTCTTT
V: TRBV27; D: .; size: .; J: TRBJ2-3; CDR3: CASSPSPWGVTDTQYF; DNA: TGTGCCAGCAGTCCCTCTCCCTGGGGGGTGACAGATACGCAGTATTTT
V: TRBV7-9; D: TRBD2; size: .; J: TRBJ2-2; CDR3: CASSPSSGRAGTGELFF; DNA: TGTGCCAGCAGCCCATCTAGCGGGAGGGCAGGCACCGGGGAGCTGTTTTTT
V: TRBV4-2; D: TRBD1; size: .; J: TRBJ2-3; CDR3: CASSQEDRADTQYF; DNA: TGTGCCAGCAGCCAGGAGGACAGGGCAGATACGCAGTATTTT
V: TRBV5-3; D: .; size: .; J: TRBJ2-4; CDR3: CAMGPVLGPTKNIQYF; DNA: TGTGCCATGGGGCCCGTGTTAGGTCCTACCAAAAACATTCAGTACTTC
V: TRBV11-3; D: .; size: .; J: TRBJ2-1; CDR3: CASSLDRAFVNEQFF; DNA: TGTGCCAGCAGCTTAGACAGGGCGTTTGTTAATGAGCAGTTCTTC
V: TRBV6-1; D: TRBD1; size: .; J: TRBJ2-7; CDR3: CASSEADRYYEQYF; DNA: TGTGCCAGCAGTGAAGCGGACAGGTACTACGAGCAGTACTTC
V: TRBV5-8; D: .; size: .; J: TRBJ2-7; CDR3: CASSQGGPYEQYF; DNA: TGTGCCAGCAGCCAAGGGGGTCCCTACGAGCAGTACTTC
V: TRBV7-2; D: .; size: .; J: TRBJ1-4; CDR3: CASSLADRRREKLFF; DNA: TGTGCCAGCAGCTTAGCGGACAGAAGACGTGAAAAACTGTTTTTT
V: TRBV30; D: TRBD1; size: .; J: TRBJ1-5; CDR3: CAWSGGQGNQPQHF; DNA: TGTGCCTGGAGCGGGGGACAGGGTAATCAGCCCCAGCATTTT
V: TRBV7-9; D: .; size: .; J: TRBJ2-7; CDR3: CASSYRDRNYEQYF; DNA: TGTGCCAGCAGCTACCGCGACAGGAACTACGAGCAGTACTTC
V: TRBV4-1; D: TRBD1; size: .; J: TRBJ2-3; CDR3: CASSPGQGPTDTQYF; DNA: TGCGCCAGCAGCCCGGGACAGGGACCCACAGATACGCAGTATTTT
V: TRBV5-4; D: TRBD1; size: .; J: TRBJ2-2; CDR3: CASSRQGMIGELFF; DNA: TGTGCCAGCAGTCGACAGGGAATGATCGGGGAGCTGTTTTTT
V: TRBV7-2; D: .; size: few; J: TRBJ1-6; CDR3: CASSLAPGAPLHF; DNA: TGTGCCAGCAGCTTAGCCCCGGGGGCACCCCTCCACTTT
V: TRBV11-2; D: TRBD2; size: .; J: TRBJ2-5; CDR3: CASSLGPGRQETQYF; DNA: TGTGCCAGCAGCTTAGGTCCCGGGAGGCAAGAGACCCAGTACTTC
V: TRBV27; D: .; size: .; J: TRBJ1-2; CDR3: CASSLNPSTTGWGYGYTF; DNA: TGTGCCAGCAGTTTAAACCCCTCAACGACAGGATGGGGCTATGGCTACACCTTC
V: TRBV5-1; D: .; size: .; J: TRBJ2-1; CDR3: CASSIVPGIAYNEQFF; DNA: TGCGCCAGCAGCATTGTCCCCGGGATCGCCTACAATGAGCAGTTCTTC
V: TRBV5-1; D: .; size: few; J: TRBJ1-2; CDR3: CASSREAGELYGYTF; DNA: TGCGCCAGCAGCCGGGAGGCAGGGGAGTTATATGGCTACACCTTC
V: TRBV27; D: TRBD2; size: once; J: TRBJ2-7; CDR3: CASSLRQLAGYEQYF; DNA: TGTGCCAGCAGTTTACGCCAGCTAGCGGGCTACGAGCAGTACTTC
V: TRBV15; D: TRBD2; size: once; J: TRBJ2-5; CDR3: CATTYKGGETQYF; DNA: TGTGCCACTACCTATAAGGGAGGGGAGACCCAGTACTTC
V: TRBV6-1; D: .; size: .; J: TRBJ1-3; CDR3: CASSEVGSGNTIYF; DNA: TGTGCCAGCAGTGAAGTAGGGAGTGGAAACACCATATATTTT
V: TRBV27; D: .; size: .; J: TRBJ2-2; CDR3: CASSRPRAGTGELFF; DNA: TGTGCCAGCAGTCGCCCCCGCGCTGGCACCGGGGAGCTGTTTTTT
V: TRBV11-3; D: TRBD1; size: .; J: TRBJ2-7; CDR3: CASSHRDRNLEQYF; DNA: TGTGCCAGCAGCCATCGGGACAGGAATCTCGAGCAGTACTTC
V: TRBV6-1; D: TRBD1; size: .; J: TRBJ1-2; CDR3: CASSGRQGNYGYTF; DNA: TGTGCCAGCAGCGGGAGACAGGGCAACTATGGCTACACCTTC
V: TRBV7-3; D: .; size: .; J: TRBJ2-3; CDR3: CASSLTPGADTQYF; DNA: TGTGCCAGCAGCTTAACCCCAGGGGCAGATACGCAGTATTTT
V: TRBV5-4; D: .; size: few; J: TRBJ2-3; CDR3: CASRRLGGDTQYF; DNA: TGTGCCAGCAGGCGCTTGGGGGGAGATACGCAGTATTTT
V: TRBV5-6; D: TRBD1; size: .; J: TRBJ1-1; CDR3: CASGTNRGYTEAFF; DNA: TGTGCCAGCGGGACTAACAGGGGGTACACTGAAGCTTTCTTT
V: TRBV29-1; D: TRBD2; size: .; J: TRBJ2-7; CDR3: CSVSGTSGRGSYEQYF; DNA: TGCAGCGTCAGCGGGACTAGCGGGAGGGGATCCTACGAGCAGTACTTC
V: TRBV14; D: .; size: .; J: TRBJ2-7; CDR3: CASSQERSYEQYF; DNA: TGTGCCAGCAGCCAAGAGAGAAGCTACGAGCAGTACTTC
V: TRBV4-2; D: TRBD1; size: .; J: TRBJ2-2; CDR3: CASSQDLGQGENGELFF; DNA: TGTGCCAGCAGCCAAGATCTAGGACAGGGGGAAAACGGGGAGCTGTTTTTT
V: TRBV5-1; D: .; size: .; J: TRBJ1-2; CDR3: CASKGQNYGYTF; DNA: TGCGCCAGCAAAGGACAGAACTATGGCTACACCTTC
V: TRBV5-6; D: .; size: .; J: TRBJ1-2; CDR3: CASIRRGSSYGYTF; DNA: TGTGCCAGCATCCGTCGGGGGTCGAGCTATGGCTACACCTTC
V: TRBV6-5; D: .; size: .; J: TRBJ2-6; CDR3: CASSYSSGSGANVLTF; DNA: TGTGCCAGCAGTTACTCGAGCGGGTCTGGGGCCAACGTCCTGACTTTC
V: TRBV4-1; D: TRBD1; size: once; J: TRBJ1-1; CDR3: CASSQDPTGLNTEAFF; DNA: TGCGCCAGCAGCCAAGACCCGACAGGGTTGAACACTGAAGCTTTCTTT
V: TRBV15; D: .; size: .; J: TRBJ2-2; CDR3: CATSSGRGGELFF; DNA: TGTGCCACCAGTTCCGGGCGGGGTGGGGAGCTGTTTTTT
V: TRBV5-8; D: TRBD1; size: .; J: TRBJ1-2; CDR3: CASSVRQGAWGYTF; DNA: TGTGCCAGCAGCGTCAGACAGGGGGCTTGGGGCTACACCTTC
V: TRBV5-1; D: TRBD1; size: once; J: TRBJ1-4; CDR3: CASSPGTGGEKLFF; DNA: TGCGCCAGCAGCCCCGGGACAGGGGGGGAAAAACTGTTTTTT
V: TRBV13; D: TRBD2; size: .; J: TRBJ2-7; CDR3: CASRITGTSGEQYF; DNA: TGTGCCAGCAGAATAACCGGGACTAGCGGGGAGCAGTACTTC
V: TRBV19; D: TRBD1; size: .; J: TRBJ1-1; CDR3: CASSKPGQALNTEAFF; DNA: TGTGCCAGTAGCAAACCGGGACAGGCTTTGAACACTGAAGCTTTCTTT
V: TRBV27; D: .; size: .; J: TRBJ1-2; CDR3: CASSLRGGVWGYTF; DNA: TGTGCCAGCAGTTTAAGGGGGGGTGTGTGGGGCTACACCTTC
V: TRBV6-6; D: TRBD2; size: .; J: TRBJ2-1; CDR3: CASSFQLGGRIREQFF; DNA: TGTGCCAGCAGTTTCCAGCTGGGCGGGAGGATCAGAGAGCAGTTCTTC
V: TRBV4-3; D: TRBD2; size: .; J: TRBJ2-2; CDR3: CASSQAAGGLPGELFF; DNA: TGCGCCAGCAGCCAGGCAGCGGGGGGCCTACCCGGGGAGCTGTTTTTT
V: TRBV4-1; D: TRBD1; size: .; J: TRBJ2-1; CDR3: CASSQVGQGSSYNEQFF; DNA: TGCGCCAGCAGCCAGGTCGGACAGGGGAGCTCCTACAATGAGCAGTTCTTC
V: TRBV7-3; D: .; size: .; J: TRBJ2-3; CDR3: CASSLPAGGTDTQYF; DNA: TGTGCCAGCAGCCTGCCAGCGGGCGGCACAGATACGCAGTATTTT
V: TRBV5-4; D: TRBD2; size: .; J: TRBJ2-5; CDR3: CASTPGLAGAETQYF; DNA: TGTGCCAGCACCCCGGGACTAGCGGGAGCGGAGACCCAGTACTTC
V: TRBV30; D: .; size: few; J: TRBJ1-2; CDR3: CACRGYYGYTF; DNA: TGTGCCTGCCGGGGGTACTATGGCTACACCTTC
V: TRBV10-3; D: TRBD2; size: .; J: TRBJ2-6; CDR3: CAISEPEAAGAGANVLTF; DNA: TGTGCCATCAGTGAGCCCGAGGCAGCGGGAGCTGGGGCCAACGTCCTGACTTTC
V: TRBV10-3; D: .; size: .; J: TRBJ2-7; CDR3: CAISGGPRDSYEQYF; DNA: TGTGCCATCAGTGGTGGGCCCAGGGACTCCTACGAGCAGTACTTC
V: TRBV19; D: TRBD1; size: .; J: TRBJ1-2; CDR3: CASSIYAGGNYGYTF; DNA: TGTGCCAGTAGTATTTACGCAGGGGGCAACTATGGCTACACCTTC
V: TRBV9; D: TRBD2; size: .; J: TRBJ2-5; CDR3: CASSVGLAVRETQYF; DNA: TGTGCCAGCAGCGTGGGACTAGCGGTCCGGGAGACCCAGTACTTC